This record looks at one TCR beta chain sequence and its context. Germline V CDR1 and CDR2: DFQATT, SNEGSKA (reference sequence). The CDR3 covers 16 residues. Trimming at V came to 1 base and at J to 6 bases, leaving 10 bases not matched to a gene. From blood CD8+ and CD4+ T cells, TCR beta sequences were generated. A quantity of about 0.5 to 1 ug RNA underwent reverse transcription using random hexamers. TCRdb called the immunoSEQ multiplex PCR reads again in MiXCR, with one record for every CDR3 protein. The table has about 150,000 distinct CDR3 sequences, around 96% seen once. This sample is part of a study of CD8 T cells in Susac syndrome.

The TCR sequence derives from a human donor with Susac syndrome. The specimen was CD4+ T cells from PBMCs. The V call is TRBV20-1, the J call TRBJ1-5, with 9 bases lining up with TRBD1. Written as DNA, the CDR3 is TGCAGTGCTAGAGGAACAGGGGGCTCGGAAGGTCAGCCCCAGCATTTT. Translating it yields CSARGTGGSEGQPQHF.